These 10 T cell receptor beta chains originate from one sample sequenced in a study of blood T cell repertoires in COVID-19. Produced via immunoSEQ multiplex PCR; TCRdb's table is partial and in-frame only. The repertoire holds some 300,000 clones, with 88% as singletons. The sequencing sample was made of PBMCs or T cells enriched from blood (not recorded which). The receptors were gathered from an older woman in a cohort exposed to, infected with or recovered from COVID-19 (not recorded which).

The V call is TRBV3-1 (or the pseudogene TRBV3-2), the J call TRBJ2-1; TRBD1 aligns across 7 bases. The CDR3 is 15 residues long. V was clipped by 1 base and J by 12 bases; unmatched bases: 12. CDR1 and CDR2 (germline): LGHDT, YNNKEL (reference sequence). The CDR3 sequence: CASSQVRQGGLGQFF. The DNA of the CDR3 is TGTGCCAGCAGCCAAGTAAGACAGGGTGGGTTGGGGCAGTTCTTC.

As DNA, the CDR3 is TGTGCCAGCAGCGATCCGGGACAAGTCATCTACGAGCAGTACTTC. Encoded protein: CASSDPGQVIYEQYF. This chain links TRBV2 with TRBJ2-7; maybe TRBD1 (6 bases). Germline-derived CDR1 and CDR2 are SNHLY and FYNNEI. The V end lost 6 bases, the J end lost 3 bases, and 18 bases lay between the germline ends. This CDR3 has 15 residues.

The genes are TRBV7-3 and TRBJ1-5; TRBD1 matches 8 bases. Losses at the gene ends were 3 bases for V and 6 bases for J; bases not matched to a gene: 13. The CDR3 is made up of 17 amino acids. Germline lookup yields CDR1 SGHTA and CDR2 FQGTGA. CDR3 sequence: CASSFVVSRTGIQPQHF. In DNA, the CDR3 is TGTGCCAGCAGCTTTGTAGTATCCAGGACAGGGATTCAGCCCCAGCATTTT.

As regards this clone: Other DNA variants within this sample encode the same CDR3. This chain connects TRBV7-3 to TRBJ1-1, with TRBD1 as a possible D gene (5 bases). The CDR3 runs 14 residues. Trimming cost V 0 bases and J 2 bases, with 7 bases left between them. CDR1 SGHTA and CDR2 FQGTGA come from the germline V gene. The chain's CDR3 is CASSLTGGNTEAFF. In DNA form, the CDR3 reads TGTGCCAGCAGCTTAACGGGGGGAAACACTGAAGCTTTCTTT.

This rearrangement joins TRBV3-1 (or the pseudogene TRBV3-2) to TRBJ2-5; 8 bases are shared with TRBD2. Trimming cost V 0 bases and J 2 bases; bases outside gene matches: 8. The CDR3 has 17 residues. The V gene's germline CDR1 is LGHDT and CDR2 YNNKEL (reference sequence). DNA for the CDR3: TGTGCCAGCAGCCAAGAGGGGGGCGGGAGGACGCAAGAGACCCAGTACTTC. Protein sequence: CASSQEGGGRTQETQYF.

The chain has TRBV19 and TRBJ2-3; 15 bases map to TRBD2. The J segment lost 3 bases and the V segment lost 4 bases, leaving 5 bases of the junction unmatched. Germline V gene lookup returns CDR1 LNHDA and CDR2 SQIVND (reference sequence). This CDR3 spans 17 amino acids. CDR3 sequence: CASSRTSGRAGTDTQYF. The CDR3 DNA is TGTGCCAGTAGTAGGACTAGCGGGAGGGCCGGGACAGATACGCAGTATTTT.

The V gene is TRBV19, the J gene TRBJ2-1; 9 bases are a match to TRBD2. With 3 bases clipped from V and 3 bases from J, the junction kept 3 bases outside the gene matches. The germline V gene encodes CDR1 LNHDA and CDR2 SQIVND (reference sequence). This CDR3 comprises 15 residues. CDR3 DNA sequence: TGTGCCAGTAGTATCCTAGCGGGGAACTACAATGAGCAGTTCTTC. Translating gives CASSILAGNYNEQFF.

The gene calls are TRBV11-2 and TRBJ2-7; 8 nucleotides agree with TRBD1. The length of the CDR3 is 12 residues. CDR1 SGHAT and CDR2 FQNNGV come from the germline V gene. V trimming: 5 bases; J trimming: 6 bases; junction bases outside the gene matches: 3. This CDR3 reads CASSHTGGEQYF. For the CDR3, the DNA is TGTGCCAGCAGCCACACAGGGGGCGAGCAGTACTTC.

The chain recombines TRBV7-2 with TRBJ2-1; unclear D gene. The CDR3 has 14 amino acids. With 0 bases removed from V and 8 bases from J, the gap between germline ends came to 11 bases. Germline CDR1 and CDR2: SGHTA and FQGNSA. The CDR3 sequence: CASSLAVRSDEQFF. In nucleotides, the CDR3 is TGTGCCAGCAGCTTAGCAGTTAGGAGCGATGAGCAGTTCTTC.

The chain is built from TRBV7-8 and TRBJ2-7, with 10 bases aligning to TRBD1. The CDR3 is 13 residues long. V was pared by 1 base and J by 6 bases, with 0 bases of the junction left unmatched. CDR1 and CDR2 from the germline V gene are SGHVS and FQNEAQ. The CDR3 DNA sequence: TGTGCCAGCAGCTTAGGGACAGGGGGCGAGCAGTACTTC. Its translation: CASSLGTGGEQYF.